These T cell receptor beta chains were read from a single sample in a study of cytomegalovirus exposure and HLA in healthy donors. Sequenced by immunoSEQ multiplex PCR; TCRdb stores in-frame clones only, minus some. In the table there are roughly 100,000 clones, around 60% of which are singletons. Sequencing was performed on PBMCs. The receptor set was obtained from a man aged 25-45 years in good health and CMV-seropositive. Each CDR3 is given with its conserved first and last residue. D genes are given only for firm matches.

D,V,J,CDR3
TRBD2,TRBV2,TRBJ2-7,CASRGLYYEQYF
TRBD2,TRBV15,TRBJ2-2,CATSRAGTSLPGELFF
-,TRBV13,TRBJ1-6,CASSFNRASPLHF
-,TRBV20-1,TRBJ2-3,CSARDRDTQYF
-,TRBV11-3,TRBJ2-1,CASSLRGAVGGNEQFF
TRBD1,TRBV7-7,TRBJ2-7,CASSSSSGTGEQYF
-,TRBV21-1,TRBJ2-3,CASSKRFRGVTDTQYF
-,TRBV6-5,TRBJ1-2,CASSYSRVGGYTF
-,TRBV7-2,TRBJ2-3,CASSLVVSTDTQYF
TRBD1,TRBV27,TRBJ2-7,CASSFSGGGEQYF
-,TRBV27,TRBJ1-1,CASSPTTRQIEAFF
TRBD1,TRBV6-5,TRBJ1-4,CASRDRGYEKLFF
-,TRBV30,TRBJ1-4,CAWRVISRLNEKLFF
-,TRBV5-1,TRBJ1-6,CASSFGQGDAPLHF
-,TRBV27,TRBJ1-2,CASSERGGNYGYTF
-,TRBV6-4,TRBJ1-1,CASGESEAFF
-,TRBV5-6,TRBJ2-1,CASSPGSSYNEQFF
-,TRBV9,TRBJ2-7,CASSRIPGVSDEQYF
TRBD1,TRBV10-1,TRBJ2-1,CASSESGQGARKFF
TRBD2,TRBV11-3,-,CASSPTSGSYEQYF
TRBD1,TRBV14,TRBJ1-1,CASSRTQGQEAFF
-,TRBV11-2,TRBJ2-3,CASSFSRTDTQYF
TRBD2,TRBV13,TRBJ2-7,CASSLGLAGSYEQYF
TRBD2,TRBV5-1,TRBJ2-2,CASSIGLAGGPGELFF
TRBD1,TRBV6-5,TRBJ2-2,CASSWQGVTGELFF
TRBD1,TRBV18,TRBJ1-5,CASSEGQGYQPQHF
TRBD1,TRBV6-5,TRBJ1-1,CASSYSGTGRTEAFF
-,TRBV5-1,TRBJ1-1,CASSVLTDGTEAFF
TRBD1,TRBV9,TRBJ1-1,CASSTGPGQAGPNTEAFF
TRBD1,TRBV10-1,TRBJ1-6,CASSGTANSPLHF
TRBD1,TRBV7-2,TRBJ1-4,CASSATGGNEKLFF
TRBD1,TRBV6-1,TRBJ2-1,CASSQGTYNEQFF
TRBD2,TRBV19,TRBJ2-7,CASGWGGAYEQYF
-,TRBV27,TRBJ2-7,CASSSTGPLGEQYF
-,TRBV29-1,TRBJ1-2,CSVAWGLDYGYTF
-,TRBV4-1,TRBJ1-2,CASSPGMEGPRRGYTF
TRBD1,TRBV6-1,TRBJ2-7,CASLDRNTYEQYF
TRBD1,TRBV5-6,TRBJ2-3,CASSSMTGPTDTQYF
TRBD2,TRBV6-4,TRBJ2-3,CASSDSRGGTDTQYF
TRBD2,TRBV5-1,TRBJ2-3,CASSLVSGASEYF
-,TRBV6-5,TRBJ2-5,CASSSLQGWETQYF
TRBD1,TRBV5-1,TRBJ1-1,CASRTGGGKLNTEAFF
TRBD1,TRBV4-2,TRBJ2-2,CASSQQGDGELFF
TRBD1,TRBV5-8,TRBJ1-1,CASTYRGWNTEAFF
-,TRBV4-1,TRBJ1-2,CASSQVLGPGDVYTF